This T cell receptor (beta chain) came from a study of T-cell memory formation after mild COVID-19 (dated by TCRdb to the early 2020s). Looking at the study overall: Most TCR sequence clusters were specific to one of the two donors. Two young, previously healthy adult volunteers, one female and one male, were included in the cohort. T-cell clones expanding and contracting after mild COVID-19 in two donors were tracked by longitudinal TCRalpha and TCRbeta repertoire sequencing.

Ficoll-Paque density gradient centrifugation was the method used to isolate PBMCs. What the research found in general, with its limitations: Balanced CD4/CD8 phenotypes were observed for clones contracting from day 15 to 85, whereas a bias towards CD4+ was observed for a second wave of clones expanding from day 15 to 37. Contracting CD4+ clones were found mainly in CM and EM memory subsets, while CD8+ clones were enriched in EMRA. Some responding clones were found in pre-infection memory, which suggests that pre-existing cross-reactive memory T cells took part in the SARS-CoV-2 response. SARS-CoV-2 specificity of the second-wave clones peaking on day 37 was not confirmed. The study included only a couple of mild cases, and larger cohorts that include severe cases with pre-infection samples were judged to be necessary.

A remark on this clonotype: It has no known antigen specificity. Base-call qualities are not available, and no considerably larger clone is one nucleotide away.

The germline ends are 13 bases apart after V is trimmed by 2 bases and J by 6 bases. CDR1 and CDR2 are read off the germline V gene as SNHLY and FYNNEI. The CDR3 runs 14 residues from the cysteine to the phenylalanine. CDR3 DNA is the only sequence kept; it has 42 bases, read in frame from the first base. TCRdb records Illumina NovaSeq 6000 as the sequencer. cDNA libraries for TCRalpha and TCRbeta were prepared by 5'RACE using constant-segment primers, with sample barcodes and unique molecular identifiers added. RNA was extracted from every sample with Trizol reagent. Libraries were amplified in two PCR steps, with a second sample barcode and Illumina TruSeq adapters added in the second step. Libraries were sequenced on an Illumina NovaSeq with 2 x 150 bp paired-end reads. In the paper's pipeline: Demultiplexing of reads and collapsing into UMI-guided consensus sequences were performed with migec v1.2.7. Using mixcr v2.1.11, the UMI consensuses were aligned to TRA and TRB V and J templates and assembled into clonotypes. A clonotype was counted as expanded or contracted only when both edgeR and NoisET called the clonotype significant, with the noise models trained on biological replicates. For edgeR calls, the thresholds were a false discovery rate-adjusted p below 0.01 and a log2 fold-change of 1. As an exploratory analysis of dynamics, max-normalized trajectories of the 1000 most abundant clonotypes were examined by PCA with hierarchical clustering. Separately sequenced CD4+ and CD8+ repertoires were used to assign the CD4 or CD8 phenotype of responding clones. TCRdb reprocessing: public reads trimmed at Q25 with fastp, clones called with MiXCR, in-frame beta chains kept. For every CDR3 protein sequence, its rows merge into one entry that carries the most common genes and DNA. The V and J calls come from TCRdb's annotation, not from the publication. For this sample there are about 300,000 distinct CDR3 sequences; approximately 20% appear just once. Under 25% of the sample is in the top ten clones.

The sample consisted of PBMCs or a T cell subset sorted from them (not recorded which). Rearrangement joined TRBV2 to TRBJ1-2; TRBD1 is a weak D gene call, 5 bases matching. The TCR was taken from a man aged 18 to 29 who had mild COVID-19 (a few samples of this study predate the infection). The sample titles of this study are shuffled in the database, so cell type and time point are left out; the donor was told from shared clones. The CDR3 amino acid sequence is: CASSERGGMDGYTF. At the DNA level, the sequence is TGTGCCAGCAGTGAAAGGGGCGGAATGGATGGCTACACCTTC. Joined to the reference TRBV2 and TRBJ1-2 proteins, this CDR3 gives the full variable domain: EPEVTQTPSHQVTQMGQEVILRCVPISNHLYFYWYRQILGQKVEFLVSFYNNEISEKSEIFDDQFSVERPDGSNFTLKIRSTKLEDSAMYFCASSERGGMDGYTFGSGTRLTVV.